The 20 T cell receptor beta chains listed next were all sequenced from one sample in a study of PD-1 blockade in classical Hodgkin lymphoma. Clones were read by immunoSEQ multiplex PCR, and TCRdb kept only the in-frame ones, dropping some. The repertoire holds 40,000 to 50,000 clones, with roughly two thirds as singletons. The time point was: cycle 4 day 1 (C4D1), after more than five weeks of nivolumab. All the patients suffered relapse after autologous stem cell transplantation, and brentuximab vedotin exposure differed. The sequencing used peripheral blood mononuclear cells (PBMCs), collected before the fourth cycle of nivolumab. The source is a human donor with classical Hodgkin lymphoma.

The CDR3 loop is CASSGPGTSRNYEQYF. CDR3 coding DNA: TGTGCCAGCAGTGGCCCTGGGACATCGCGTAACTACGAGCAGTACTTC. This sequence joins TRBV2 and TRBJ2-7, with TRBD1 as a possible D gene (6 bases). Germline V gene lookup returns CDR1 SNHLY and CDR2 FYNNEI. The CDR3 is made up of 16 amino acids. Trimming cost V 4 bases and J 3 bases, with 19 bases left between them. Supplemented by reference TRBV2 and TRBJ2-7, the full variable domain reads EPEVTQTPSHQVTQMGQEVILRCVPISNHLYFYWYRQILGQKVEFLVSFYNNEISEKSEIFDDQFSVERPDGSNFTLKIRSTKLEDSAMYFCASSGPGTSRNYEQYFGPGTRLTVT.

The chain is built from TRBV9 and TRBJ2-3, with 9 positions matching TRBD2. This CDR3 has 16 amino acids. The J segment lost 2 bases and the V segment lost 4 bases, leaving 8 bases of the junction unmatched. Germline CDR1 is SGDLS and CDR2 is YYNGEE. The CDR3 DNA reads as TGTGCCAGCAGCTCTTTACTAGCGGGCCACACAGATACGCAGTATTTT. Its translation is CASSSLLAGHTDTQYF.

The genes are TRBV7-9 and TRBJ1-2, with a possible D match to TRBD1 (5 bases). Germline loops: CDR1 SEHNR, CDR2 FQNEAQ (reference sequence). Trimming pared 2 bases from V and 8 bases from J, leaving 18 bases between. The CDR3 consists of 15 residues. DNA for the CDR3: TGTGCCAGCAGCTTATCTGTCGGCGGGGCCGAGGGCTACACCTTC. Translating it yields CASSLSVGGAEGYTF. Using reference TRBV7-9 and TRBJ1-2 for the parts outside the CDR3, the full variable domain is DTGVSQNPRHKITKRGQNVTFRCDPISEHNRLYWYRQTLGQGPEFLTYFQNEAQLEKSRLLSDRFSAERPKGSFSTLEIQRTEQGDSAMYLCASSLSVGGAEGYTFGSGTRLTVV.

This clone was seen only a few times. The genes are TRBV28 and TRBJ1-6, with D hard to call. The germline gives CDR1 MDHEN, CDR2 SYDVKM. V was clipped by 3 bases and J by 4 bases, with 7 bases between them. CDR3 size: 14 residues. The CDR3 DNA follows: TGTGCCAGCAGTTTGGGGTTATATAATTCACCCCTCCACTTT. This codes for CASSLGLYNSPLHF.

This chain links TRBV6-5 with TRBJ2-2; D not resolved. The germline V gene encodes CDR1 MNHEY and CDR2 SVGAGI. CDR3 length: 14 amino acids. V was pared by 2 bases and J by 4 bases, with 8 bases between. The CDR3, as DNA: TGTGCCAGCAGTTACCTGGGCTTCACCGGGGAGCTGTTTTTT. This translates into CASSYLGFTGELFF.

This clone was found a few times. CDR3 protein: CASRPTTNTEAFF. The CDR3 DNA reads as TGTGCCAGCAGACCGACAACGAACACTGAAGCTTTCTTT. The chain uses TRBV6-6 and TRBJ1-1; D is unresolved. The V end lost 6 bases, the J end lost 1 base, and 9 bases lay between the germline ends. CDR3 length: 13 amino acids. Germline values: CDR1 MNHNY, CDR2 SVGAGI (reference sequence).

V gene TRBV10-3 combines with J gene TRBJ2-3, with 10 bases identical to TRBD1. Germline V CDR1 and CDR2: ENHRY, SYGVKD. With 8 bases clipped from V and 4 bases from J, the junction kept 3 bases outside the gene matches. The CDR3 is 13 residues long. As DNA, the CDR3 is TGTGCCATCGGGACAGGGGCCCCAGATACGCAGTATTTT. Its translation is CAIGTGAPDTQYF.

In this sample, this clone turned up a few times. In nucleotides, the CDR3 is TGTGCCAGCAGCCAACTGGGGGGGACAGACTACGGCTATAATTCACCCCTCCACTTT. It encodes CASSQLGGTDYGYNSPLHF. This chain links TRBV7-8 with TRBJ1-6; 7 bases agree with TRBD1. Losses at the gene ends were 5 bases for V and 3 bases for J; bases not matched to a gene: 16. CDR3 length: 19 residues. Germline lookup yields CDR1 SGHVS and CDR2 FQNEAQ.

In its sample, this clone ranks as medium-sized. This rearrangement joins TRBV10-3 to TRBJ1-1; TRBD1 matches at 7 bases. The CDR3 loop spans 14 amino acids. Trimming removed 1 base from V and 5 bases from J; junction bases left unmatched: 4. Germline lookup yields CDR1 ENHRY and CDR2 SYGVKD. The CDR3 DNA follows: TGTGCCATCAGTGAGTTACAGGGGAGGACTGAAGCTTTCTTT. Translation: CAISELQGRTEAFF.

In its sample, this clone is medium-sized (0.01 to 0.1%). The V and J genes are TRBV9 and TRBJ2-3; TRBD1 might be the D (5 bases). Trimming shortened V by 2 bases and J by 3 bases, and 7 bases separated the two germline ends. The V gene's germline CDR1 is SGDLS and CDR2 YYNGEE. CDR3 length: 13 amino acids. The CDR3 spells CASSVRQTDTQYF. In nucleotides, the CDR3 is TGTGCCAGCAGCGTCCGACAGACAGATACGCAGTATTTT.

This chain links TRBV15 with TRBJ1-2; TRBD1 agrees at 9 bases. CDR1 is LNHNV and CDR2 is YYDKDF in the germline V gene (reference sequence). V lost 6 bases, J lost 2 bases, and 1 base stayed unmatched. The CDR3 is 13 residues long. In DNA, the CDR3 is TGTGCCACCAGGGACAGGGGAAACTATGGCTACACCTTC. Protein product: CATRDRGNYGYTF.

V usage is TRBV7-8 and J usage is TRBJ1-1; D unclear. Deletions cut 1 base from V and 0 bases from J, with 6 bases between. CDR3 length: 14 residues. CDR1 SGHVS and CDR2 FQNEAQ come from the germline V gene. This CDR3 reads CASSLGQLNTEAFF. The DNA for the CDR3 is TGTGCCAGCAGCTTAGGCCAGCTGAACACTGAAGCTTTCTTT.

Turning to this clone: This sample includes further DNA sequences coding for the same CDR3. The chain carries TRBV19 and TRBJ1-6; 8 nucleotides match TRBD1. The CDR3 loop spans 16 amino acids. The junction had 11 bases not matched to a gene; V was cut back by 6 bases and J by 7 bases. CDR1 is LNHDA, CDR2 SQIVND, per germline (reference sequence). CDR3 sequence (DNA): TGTGCCAGTAGCATACAGCAGGGGGCCATAAATTCACCCCTCCACTTT. Protein product: CASSIQQGAINSPLHF.

The rearrangement uses TRBV11-3 and TRBJ1-3; D ambiguous. Trimming removed 1 base from V and 2 bases from J, with 3 bases in between. Looked up from germline, CDR1 is SGHNT and CDR2 is YENEEA. The CDR3 has 13 amino acids. Here the CDR3 reads CASSLGTGNTIYF. CDR3 coding DNA: TGTGCCAGCAGCTTAGGGACTGGAAACACCATATATTTT.

The CDR3 sequence: CASSLDGEAWVTGELFF. The CDR3 DNA reads TGTGCCAGCAGCTTGGACGGGGAGGCCTGGGTCACCGGGGAGCTGTTTTTT. J is TRBJ2-2 and V is TRBV5-6, with a possible D match to TRBD2 (6 bases). The CDR3 length is 17 residues. The V end lost 0 bases, the J end lost 4 bases, and 16 bases lay between the germline ends. CDR1 SGHDT and CDR2 YYEEEE come from the germline V gene.

V is TRBV6-5 and J is TRBJ1-2, with 7 bases that match TRBD1. The CDR3 runs 13 residues. Unmatched junction bases numbered 4, after V lost 6 bases and J lost 3 bases. Germline V CDR1 and CDR2: MNHEY, SVGAGI. The CDR3 DNA reads as TGTGCCAGCAGCCCAACAGGGGACTATGGCTACACCTTC. Its protein product is CASSPTGDYGYTF.

This clone showed up just once. V usage is TRBV7-8 and J usage is TRBJ2-7, with 11 bases fitting TRBD2. Looked up from germline, CDR1 is SGHVS and CDR2 is FQNEAQ. The CDR3 loop spans 15 amino acids. V lost 3 bases to trimming and J lost 7 bases; unmatched junction nucleotides: 8. CDR3 protein: CASSFSLAGAREQYF. As DNA, the CDR3 is TGTGCCAGCAGCTTCTCACTAGCGGGGGCGAGGGAGCAGTACTTC. The full variable domain, completed using reference TRBV7-8 and TRBJ2-7, is GAGVSQSPRYKVAKRGQDVALRCDPISGHVSLFWYQQALGQGPEFLTYFQNEAQLDKSGLPSDRFFAERPEGSVSTLKIQRTQQEDSAVYLCASSFSLAGAREQYFGPGTRLTVT.

In nucleotides, the CDR3 is TGTGCCAGCAGCCATGGCCAAACAGGGACCGGCGAGCAGTACTTC. Its translation is CASSHGQTGTGEQYF. The rearrangement links TRBV7-9 to TRBJ2-7; D may be TRBD1 (6 bases). Germline CDR1 is SEHNR and CDR2 is FQNEAQ (reference sequence). CDR3 size: 15 residues. V was cut by 5 bases and J by 6 bases, with 20 bases left in between.

V and J are TRBV13 and TRBJ1-2; D not certain. CDR3 length: 14 residues. Germline loops: CDR1 PRHDT, CDR2 FYEKMQ (reference sequence). V lost 5 bases, J lost 4 bases, and 14 bases lay in between. CDR3 loop: CASSPPDTPYGYTF. CDR3 coding DNA: TGTGCCAGCAGCCCCCCCGACACCCCCTATGGCTACACCTTC.

V gene TRBV4-1 combines with J gene TRBJ2-7, with a tentative D call TRBD2 (5 bases). V was trimmed by 4 bases and J by 5 bases, leaving 18 bases between them. This CDR3 spans 15 amino acids. Germline V CDR1 and CDR2: MGHRA, YSYEKL. As DNA, the CDR3 is TGCGCCAGCAGCCCCACCGCGGACGGGGTTAACGAGCAGTACTTC. Protein sequence: CASSPTADGVNEQYF.